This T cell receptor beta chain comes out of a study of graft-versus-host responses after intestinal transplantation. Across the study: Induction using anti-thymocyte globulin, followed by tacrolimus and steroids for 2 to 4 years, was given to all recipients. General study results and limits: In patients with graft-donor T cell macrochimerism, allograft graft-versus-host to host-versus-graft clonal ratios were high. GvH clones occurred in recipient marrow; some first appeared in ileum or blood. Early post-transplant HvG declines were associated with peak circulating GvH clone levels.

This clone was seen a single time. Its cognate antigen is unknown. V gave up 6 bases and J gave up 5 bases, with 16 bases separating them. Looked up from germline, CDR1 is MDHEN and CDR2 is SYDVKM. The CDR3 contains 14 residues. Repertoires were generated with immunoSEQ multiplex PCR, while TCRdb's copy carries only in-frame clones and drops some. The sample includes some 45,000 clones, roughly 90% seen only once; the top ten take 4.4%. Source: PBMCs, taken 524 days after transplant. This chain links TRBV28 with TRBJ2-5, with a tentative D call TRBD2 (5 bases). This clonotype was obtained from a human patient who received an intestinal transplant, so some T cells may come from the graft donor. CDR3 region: CASSSGKGLETQYF. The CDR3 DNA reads TGTGCCAGCAGCTCCGGGAAAGGGTTGGAGACCCAGTACTTC.